The 15 T cell receptor beta chains in this list originate from one sample, sequenced in a study of Ad26.COV2.S vaccination and SARS-CoV-2 variants. Assay used: immunoSEQ multiplex PCR; TCRdb lists only in-frame clones, some missing. The sample shows hundreds of thousands of clones, roughly 89% of them seen only once. The treatment denotes: 15 to 20 received Ad26.COV2.S at low or high dose, single or two shots; 5 received placebo; per-sample allocation not given. Sampling took place 63 days after the first vaccine or placebo injection. The sample in question was peripheral blood, obtained in a trial of Ad26.COV2.S vaccine versus placebo. All receptors derive from a person aged 18-60 years who received the Ad26.COV2.S COVID-19 vaccine or a placebo.

The chain joins TRBV10-3 to TRBJ1-1; D is possibly TRBD1 (6 bases). Germline CDR1 ENHRY, CDR2 SYGVKD. V shed 5 bases and J shed 11 bases, with 12 bases lying between them. The CDR3 loop spans 11 amino acids. CDR3 DNA sequence: TGTGCCATCAGTCAACGACAGGTGGCTTTCTTT. Protein product: CAISQRQVAFF.

The chain carries TRBV29-1 and TRBJ2-2, with a weak D call TRBD1 (6 bases). The length of the CDR3 is 14 residues. V lost 6 bases, J lost 0 bases, and 11 bases lay in between. Looked up from germline, CDR1 is SQVTM and CDR2 is ANQGSEA. CDR3 coding DNA: TGCAGCGTCAGAAAGGGGGCGAACACCGGGGAGCTGTTTTTT. Translated, it gives CSVRKGANTGELFF.

Comments on this clone: The junction differs from germline at one of its ends, possibly a read error. The chain links TRBV10-3 to TRBJ2-1; the match to TRBD1 covers 7 bases. This CDR3 spans 16 amino acids. The germline V gene encodes CDR1 ENHRY and CDR2 SYGVKD. The CDR3 loop is CAISELTGKAYNEQFF. The CDR3 DNA reads TGTGCCATCAGCGAGTTGACAGGGAAGGCCTACAATGAGCAGTTCTTC.

The chain employs TRBV4-2 and TRBJ2-5; 9 bases are a match to TRBD2. V was pared by 1 base and J by 5 bases, with 8 bases of the junction left unmatched. This CDR3 comprises 16 residues. Germline lookup yields CDR1 LGHNA and CDR2 YNFKEQ. The CDR3, as DNA: TGTGCCAGCAGCCAAGCGAAGCGGGGGGCGGGGGAGACCCAGTACTTC. This sequence encodes CASSQAKRGAGETQYF.

V and J are TRBV7-8 and TRBJ1-5, with D possibly being TRBD1 (5 bases). Germline loops: CDR1 SGHVS, CDR2 FQNEAQ. V lost 1 base, J lost 4 bases, and 11 bases lay in between. The CDR3 has 15 residues. CDR3 coding DNA: TGTGCCAGCAGCTTAGTTGGGGGGATAAATCAGCCCCAGCATTTT. Its translation is CASSLVGGINQPQHF.

The gene calls are TRBV29-1 and TRBJ1-5; 7 nucleotides agree with TRBD1. Losses at the gene ends were 6 bases for V and 6 bases for J; bases not matched to a gene: 8. CDR3 length: 13 amino acids. Per germline, CDR1 SQVTM and CDR2 ANQGSEA. The CDR3 DNA follows: TGCAGCGTGTTGACAGGGTTTGGTCAGCCCCAGCATTTT. This translates into CSVLTGFGQPQHF.

This clone came up a few times. This chain uses TRBV6-5 with TRBJ2-2; D is uncertain. Germline assignment: CDR1 MNHEY and CDR2 SVGAGI. The V and J ends lost 2 bases and 5 bases respectively, with 9 bases between them. This CDR3 is 14 amino acids long. This chain's CDR3 is CASSYLERTGELFF. CDR3 nucleotides: TGTGCCAGCAGTTACCTAGAGCGAACCGGGGAGCTGTTTTTT.

This clone turned up a few times. This sequence joins TRBV10-3 and TRBJ1-5; the match to TRBD1 covers 9 bases. The CDR3 is made up of 17 amino acids. Losses at the gene ends were 6 bases for V and 0 bases for J; bases not matched to a gene: 9. Looked up from germline, CDR1 is ENHRY and CDR2 is SYGVKD. CDR3 loop: CAISTDRGGYSNQPQHF. The CDR3 nucleotides read TGTGCCATCAGCACAGACAGGGGGGGCTATAGCAATCAGCCCCAGCATTTT.

This clone has a handful of counts. The chain has TRBV6-1 and TRBJ1-6, with D uncertain. Looked up from germline, CDR1 is MNHNS and CDR2 is SASEGT. This CDR3 contains 14 residues. Trimming shortened V by 2 bases and J by 11 bases, and 13 bases separated the two germline ends. The CDR3 protein is CASSESTLRPPLHF. In DNA, the CDR3 is TGTGCCAGCAGTGAATCAACCTTACGGCCACCCCTCCACTTT.

This clone has only one observation. The chain employs TRBV28 and TRBJ2-3; D may be TRBD1 (5 bases). Per germline, CDR1 MDHEN and CDR2 SYDVKM. This CDR3 spans 15 amino acids. The ends were cut back, 4 bases at V and 1 base at J, with 12 bases in the middle. CDR3 coding DNA: TGTGCCAGCAGTTCAAACGTAGGGGGCACAGATACGCAGTATTTT. This translates into CASSSNVGGTDTQYF.

This clone was seen only once. This chain uses TRBV5-4 with TRBJ1-1; D is uncertain. The CDR3 runs 15 residues. Between the trimmed V and J ends, which lost 0 bases and 2 bases, there was a span of 11 bases. Germline assignment: CDR1 SGHNT and CDR2 YYREEE (reference sequence). The CDR3 protein is CASSLEQRANTEAFF. In nucleotides, the CDR3 is TGTGCCAGCAGCTTGGAACAGCGAGCAAACACTGAAGCTTTCTTT.

The chain joins TRBV5-5 to TRBJ1-2, with D tentatively TRBD1 (5 bases). Germline V CDR1 and CDR2: SGHKS, YYEKEE (reference sequence). V gave up 4 bases and J gave up 6 bases, with 10 bases separating them. The CDR3 totals 12 residues. CDR3 DNA sequence: TGTGCCAGCAGCCCAGGGTCTGATGGCTACACCTTC. Translation: CASSPGSDGYTF.

In nucleotides, the CDR3 is TGCAGCGTTGAGTACAGGCTGAACACTGAAGCTTTCTTT. As protein: CSVEYRLNTEAFF. V usage is TRBV29-1 and J usage is TRBJ1-1; weak D call: TRBD1 (5 bases). Germline CDR1 and CDR2: SQVTM and ANQGSEA. The CDR3 sequence is 13 residues long. Trimming took off 3 bases at V and 0 bases at J, with 8 bases between the two ends.

The rearrangement joins TRBV7-9 to TRBJ1-1; tentatively, D is TRBD1 (6 bases). Trimming took 3 bases from V and 0 from J, leaving 20 bases between them. The germline gives CDR1 SEHNR, CDR2 FQNEAQ (reference sequence). There are 18 residues in the CDR3. The CDR3, as DNA: TGTGCCAGCAGCTTTAATCCCAGGGAAAGGGGGATGAACACTGAAGCTTTCTTT. Protein product: CASSFNPRERGMNTEAFF.

This clone was observed once. The chain joins TRBV25-1 to TRBJ2-5; D gene uncertain. Germline V gene lookup returns CDR1 MGHDK and CDR2 SYGVNS. There are 13 residues in the CDR3. The V end was cut by 5 bases, the J end by 4 bases, with 11 bases between. This chain's CDR3 is CASSFVGLETQYF. The CDR3 DNA follows: TGTGCCAGCAGTTTCGTGGGTCTAGAGACCCAGTACTTC.